The next 10 T cell receptor beta chains were all read from a single sample in a study of shared clonotypes between healthy human individuals. Profiling relied on immunoSEQ multiplex PCR, and the TCRdb table lists in-frame clones only, not all of them. This repertoire shows approximately 940,000 clones, approximately 76% found once; its top ten account for roughly 1.5%. The sequenced sample was memory CD4+ T cells sorted from blood. The sample's subset: CD45RA-negative fraction. These receptors were collected from a man aged 18-30 years in good health.

Regarding this clone: A much larger clone lies one base from this, so it may be a read error. This same CDR3 is encoded by further DNA sequences in the sample. The J gene is TRBJ2-3, the V gene TRBV15; no definite D call. This CDR3 is 12 amino acids long. V was cut by 0 bases and J by 5 bases, with 3 bases left in between. Germline V gene sequence: CDR1 LNHNV, CDR2 YYDKDF (reference sequence). The CDR3 spells CATSRDQDTQYF. In nucleotides, the CDR3 is TGTGCCACCAGCAGAGATCAAGATACGCAGTATTTT.

V and J are TRBV19 and TRBJ1-1; weak D call: TRBD1 (6 bases). The V gene lost 5 bases and the J gene lost 7 bases, with 11 bases spanning the gap. Per the germline V gene, CDR1 is LNHDA and CDR2 is SQIVND (reference sequence). The CDR3 loop spans 12 amino acids. In DNA form, the CDR3 reads TGTGCCAGTAGTCCACAGGGAGATGAAGCTTTCTTT. Translating gives CASSPQGDEAFF. The variable domain in full, with the rest retrieved from reference TRBV19 and TRBJ1-1, is DGGITQSPKYLFRKEGQNVTLSCEQNLNHDAMYWYRQDPGQGLRLIYYSQIVNDFQKGDIAEGYSVSREKKESFPLTVTSAQKNPTAFYLCASSPQGDEAFFGQGTRLTVV.

J is TRBJ2-1 and V is TRBV10-3; 8 positions agree with TRBD2. With V trimmed by 4 bases and J by 3 bases, 17 bases remained unmatched. Germline CDR1 is ENHRY and CDR2 is SYGVKD. The CDR3 contains 19 residues. The CDR3: CAISGPLHQREINYNEQFF. In nucleotides, the CDR3 is TGTGCCATCAGTGGGCCTTTACATCAGCGGGAGATTAACTACAATGAGCAGTTCTTC.

Comment on this clone: At one end the junction does not follow the germline gene, possibly because of a read error. The chain has TRBV7-2 and TRBJ1-6; perhaps TRBD1 as D (5 bases). This CDR3 contains 17 residues. Germline CDR1 reads SGHTA; CDR2 reads FQGNSA. CDR3 protein: CASSLGDWSSYNSPLYF. In DNA form, the CDR3 reads TGTGCCAGCAGCTTAGGGGACTGGAGCTCCTATAATTCACCCCTCTACTTT. Together with reference TRBV7-2 and TRBJ1-6, the CDR3 gives the full variable domain: GAGVSQSPSNKVTEKGKDVELRCDPISGHTALYWYRQSLGQGLEFLIYFQGNSAPDKSGLPSDRFSAERTGGSVSTLTIQRTQQEDSAVYLCASSLGDWSSYNSPLYFGNGTRLTVT.

This clone was counted a single time. The rearrangement uses TRBV30 and TRBJ2-3; 13 bases agree with TRBD2. CDR3 length equals 15 residues. Unmatched junction bases numbered 7, after V lost 4 bases and J lost 6 bases. Looked up from germline, CDR1 is GTSNPN and CDR2 is SVGIG (reference sequence). The CDR3 nucleotides read TGTGCCTGGACTAAACTAGCGGGGGGGAGGGATACGCAGTATTTT. Protein sequence: CAWTKLAGGRDTQYF.

The chain recombines TRBV7-2 with TRBJ2-1; possibly TRBD1 for D (5 bases). Germline V lookup: CDR1 SGHTA, CDR2 FQGNSA. The V end lost 3 bases, the J end lost 8 bases, and 8 bases lay between the germline ends. The CDR3 runs 12 residues. DNA for the CDR3: TGTGCCAGCAGCTTTGTAGGGGATGAGCAGTTCTTC. Protein: CASSFVGDEQFF. The entire variable domain, with the rest obtained from reference TRBV7-2 and TRBJ2-1, is as follows: GAGVSQSPSNKVTEKGKDVELRCDPISGHTALYWYRQSLGQGLEFLIYFQGNSAPDKSGLPSDRFSAERTGGSVSTLTIQRTQQEDSAVYLCASSFVGDEQFFGPGTRLTVL.

CDR3: CASSPDGTGELFF. Written as DNA, the CDR3 is TGTGCCAGCAGCCCGGACGGGACCGGGGAGCTGTTTTTT. V gene TRBV9 combines with J gene TRBJ2-2; D gene uncertain. Trimming took off 4 bases at V and 5 bases at J, with 9 bases between the two ends. Germline assignment: CDR1 SGDLS and CDR2 YYNGEE. CDR3 length: 13 amino acids.

V is TRBV18 and J is TRBJ1-6; D gene uncertain. V was shortened by 3 bases and J by 8 bases, with 11 bases between the two germline ends. This CDR3 is built from 14 residues. Germline CDR1 and CDR2: KGHSH and LQKENI. For the CDR3, the DNA is TGTGCCAGCTCACCCCTTGACCAGGATTCACCCCTCCACTTT. This encodes CASSPLDQDSPLHF. The entire variable domain, with the rest obtained from reference TRBV18 and TRBJ1-6, is as follows: NAGVMQNPRHLVRRRGQEARLRCSPMKGHSHVYWYRQLPEEGLKFMVYLQKENIIDESGMPKERFSAEFPKEGPSILRIQQVVRGDSAAYFCASSPLDQDSPLHFGNGTRLTVT.

V usage is TRBV9 and J usage is TRBJ2-3; no definite D call. CDR1 is SGDLS and CDR2 is YYNGEE in the germline V gene. The CDR3 length is 13 residues. The V gene lost 4 bases and the J gene lost 4 bases, with 10 bases spanning the gap. CDR3 nucleotide sequence: TGTGCCAGCAGCATCGCCGGATCAGATACGCAGTATTTT. Protein sequence: CASSIAGSDTQYF.

The J gene is TRBJ1-2, the V gene TRBV5-6; D ambiguous. The CDR3 is 18 residues long. Germline V CDR1 and CDR2: SGHDT, YYEEEE. Deletions cut 1 base from V and 0 bases from J, with 19 bases between. Written as DNA, the CDR3 is TGTGCCAGCAGCTTGTCTCATGGGATTCTCGGGGCTAACTATGGCTACACCTTC. As protein: CASSLSHGILGANYGYTF.